This record covers a single T cell receptor beta chain. What it binds is unknown. The CDR3 has 15 amino acids. With V trimmed by 4 bases and J by 7 bases, 8 bases remained unmatched. CDR1 and CDR2 from the germline V gene are MDHEN and SYDVKM. The data were taken from a study of T cell clonotyping in hematopoietic cell transplantation. Method: immunoSEQ multiplex PCR; TCRdb's copy keeps in-frame clones and lacks some. The sample lists around 16,000 clones; 75% to 90% were seen once. Regarding the study as a whole: Higher Inverse Simpson Index values in graft donor and pretransplant recipient predicted broader posttransplant TCR diversity. At the given depth, recipient repertoires were over 97% de novo clonotypes. Pathologically expanded recipient clonotypes increased progressively from day 30 to day 180 as diversity fell. CD4 and CD8 repertoire contributions could not be separated without sorting.

This sequence joins TRBV28 and TRBJ1-1; the match to TRBD1 covers 11 bases. The specimen sequenced was peripheral blood mononuclear cells. The sequence was obtained from a man aged 50 to 60 in good health. Some clones in this sample may be carry-over from other donors' samples. DNA for the CDR3: TGTGCCAGCAGTTCGCGGACAGGGGGCATAGGTGAAGCTTTCTTT. This gives the protein CASSSRTGGIGEAFF.